Each of the 19 T cell receptor beta chains below was sequenced from the same sample in a study of cytomegalovirus exposure and HLA in healthy donors (dated by TCRdb to 2015 to 2018). Library creation used the immunoSEQ multiplex PCR assay. For the multiplex PCR, a mixture combining 60 forward primers for TCR Vbeta segments and 13 reverse primers for TCR Jbeta segments was used. TCRdb re-hosts the immuneACCESS table, in-frame sequences only. Its copies lack some clones; in the studies checked, an unresolved V gene accounts for under half of them, and the cause for the rest is not known. The sample contains 150,000 to 200,000 clones, approximately 86% of them found a single time. The ten largest make up roughly 1.8% of the sample. The sample consisted of PBMCs. The source is a woman between 18 and 30 years old in good health and CMV-seronegative.

In its sample, this clone was seen once. This chain connects TRBV5-1 to TRBJ2-6; D remains unclear. The V end lost 4 bases, the J end lost 2 bases, and 13 bases lay between the germline ends. Germline loops: CDR1 SGHRS, CDR2 YFSETQ. The CDR3 is made up of 16 amino acids. This CDR3 reads CASSAPGLTGANVLTF. The CDR3 bases are TGCGCCAGCAGCGCGCCCGGTTTGACTGGGGCCAACGTCCTGACTTTC.

The chain employs TRBV27 and TRBJ1-1; unclear D gene. The CDR3 sequence is 13 residues long. Trimming took 3 bases from V and 3 from J, leaving 8 bases between them. Germline CDR1 is MNHEY and CDR2 is SMNVEV (reference sequence). In DNA, the CDR3 is TGTGCCAGCAGTTTCACCGGGGACACTGAAGCTTTCTTT. This gives the protein CASSFTGDTEAFF.

The genes are TRBV1 and TRBJ1-4; the table assigns TRBD1, which was not confirmed against the DNA. TRBV1 is a pseudogene segment. CDR3 length: 20 residues. This chain's CDR3 is CTSSQGFRGTGQGTNEKLFF. The DNA of the CDR3 is TGCACCAGCAGCCAAGGATTCCGGGGGACAGGGCAAGGAACTAATGAAAAACTGTTTTTT.

This clone occurred a few times. This rearrangement joins TRBV4-1 to TRBJ2-7; the D is unclear. Looked up from germline, CDR1 is MGHRA and CDR2 is YSYEKL. The CDR3 spans 13 residues. The V gene lost 0 bases and the J gene lost 4 bases, with 7 bases spanning the gap. The CDR3 region is CASSQDLSYEQYF. The CDR3 coding sequence is TGCGCCAGCAGCCAAGATCTGAGTTACGAGCAGTACTTC.

The V call is TRBV19, the J call TRBJ2-7; a weak D match, TRBD2 (5 bases). Germline values: CDR1 LNHDA, CDR2 SQIVND (reference sequence). V gave up 5 bases and J gave up 3 bases, with 5 bases separating them. The CDR3 extends over 11 amino acids. CDR3 bases: TGTGCCAGTAGTGAGGGCTACGAGCAGTACTTC. Translated: CASSEGYEQYF.

The J gene is TRBJ1-1, the V gene TRBV5-4; D uncertain. Per germline, CDR1 SGHNT and CDR2 YYREEE (reference sequence). Trimming cost V 5 bases and J 4 bases, with 18 bases left between them. This CDR3 is 15 amino acids long. The CDR3 DNA reads as TGTGCCAGCAGGTTTGGGCCGGAGGCAACCACTGAAGCTTTCTTT. Translated, it gives CASRFGPEATTEAFF. Based on the CDR3 plus reference TRBV5-4 and TRBJ1-1, the full variable domain is ETGVTQSPTHLIKTRGQQVTLRCSSQSGHNTVSWYQQALGQGPQFIFQYYREEENGRGNFPPRFSGLQFPNYSSELNVNALELDDSALYLCASRFGPEATTEAFFGQGTRLTVV.

V gene TRBV7-9 combines with J gene TRBJ1-1; tentatively, D is TRBD1 (5 bases). Germline lookup yields CDR1 SEHNR and CDR2 FQNEAQ (reference sequence). The CDR3 covers 13 residues. Trimming stripped 5 bases from V and 11 bases from J, with 18 bases between. The CDR3 reads CASSPTHRGMAFF. The CDR3 nucleotides are TGTGCCAGCAGCCCCACCCATAGGGGTATGGCTTTCTTT.

This clone was counted once. This specimen includes other DNA sequences encoding the same CDR3. The chain uses TRBV29-1 and TRBJ1-4, with 7 bases fitting TRBD1. V dropped 5 bases and J dropped 8; count of bases not matched to a gene: 14. CDR1 is SQVTM, CDR2 ANQGSEA, per germline. This CDR3 contains 15 residues. CDR3 DNA sequence: TGCAGCGTTTTGGACGGTCGACAGGGAGGCGAAAAACTGTTTTTT. Translating gives CSVLDGRQGGEKLFF.

V is TRBV19 and J is TRBJ1-5, with D possibly TRBD1 on 5 matching bases. CDR3 size: 15 residues. V gave up 5 bases and J gave up 6 bases, with 17 bases separating them. The V gene's germline CDR1 is LNHDA and CDR2 SQIVND (reference sequence). CDR3 protein: CASSSPTGLGQPQHF. In nucleotides, the CDR3 is TGTGCCAGTAGTTCTCCAACAGGTTTGGGTCAGCCCCAGCATTTT. The whole variable domain, remainder taken from reference TRBV19 and TRBJ1-5, is DGGITQSPKYLFRKEGQNVTLSCEQNLNHDAMYWYRQDPGQGLRLIYYSQIVNDFQKGDIAEGYSVSREKKESFPLTVTSAQKNPTAFYLCASSSPTGLGQPQHFGDGTRLSIL.

The chain links TRBV28 to TRBJ1-2; tentatively, D is TRBD1 (5 bases). This CDR3 is 14 amino acids long. V was shortened by 3 bases and J by 2 bases, with 10 bases between the two germline ends. From germline, CDR1 is MDHEN and CDR2 SYDVKM. The CDR3 coding sequence is TGTGCCAGCAGTTTCCTTGACAGAAACTATGGCTACACCTTC. Residues: CASSFLDRNYGYTF.

In nucleotides, the CDR3 is TGTGCCATTAAGTGGCCGGGGGACAGAACAAATGGGGGCTACACCTTC. Translation gives CAIKWPGDRTNGGYTF. The V gene is TRBV10-3, the J gene TRBJ1-2; 7 positions agree with TRBD1. After removal of 9 bases from V and 8 bases from J, the junction contained 21 bases not matched to a gene. The CDR3 spans 16 residues. The V gene's germline CDR1 is ENHRY and CDR2 SYGVKD.

V gene TRBV5-4 combines with J gene TRBJ2-5; D might be TRBD2 (6 bases). Germline CDR1 reads SGHNT; CDR2 reads YYREEE (reference sequence). This CDR3 contains 16 residues. V was trimmed by 0 bases and J by 2 bases, leaving 14 bases between them. Here the CDR3 DNA reads TGTGCCAGCAGCTTGGCTTCTAGCGCAACACAAGAGACCCAGTACTTC. Its translation: CASSLASSATQETQYF.

The V and J genes are TRBV2 and TRBJ2-2, with D unresolved. This CDR3 contains 12 residues. Germline values: CDR1 SNHLY, CDR2 FYNNEI. Between the trimmed V and J ends, which lost 5 bases and 7 bases, there was a span of 8 bases. CDR3 in DNA: TGTGCCAGCAGTTACTCCAACGGGGAGCTGTTTTTT. This translates into CASSYSNGELFF. Looking up the rest from reference TRBV2 and TRBJ2-2 gives the full variable domain: EPEVTQTPSHQVTQMGQEVILRCVPISNHLYFYWYRQILGQKVEFLVSFYNNEISEKSEIFDDQFSVERPDGSNFTLKIRSTKLEDSAMYFCASSYSNGELFFGEGSRLTVL.

The rearrangement uses TRBV30 and TRBJ2-5, with D uncertain. V was clipped by 0 bases and J by 1 base, with 15 bases between them. Germline V lookup: CDR1 GTSNPN, CDR2 SVGIG (reference sequence). The CDR3 sequence is 16 residues long. DNA for the CDR3: TGTGCCTGGAGTGTAACGCCTAACCTCATCCAAGAGACCCAGTACTTC. It specifies CAWSVTPNLIQETQYF. The full variable domain, its missing parts supplied by reference TRBV30 and TRBJ2-5, is SQTIHQWPATLVQPVGSPLSLECTVEGTSNPNLYWYRQAAGRGLQLLFYSVGIGQISSEVPQNLSASRPQDRQFILSSKKLLLSDSGFYLCAWSVTPNLIQETQYFGPGTRLLVL.

The chain has TRBV6-6 and TRBJ1-6; TRBD1 matches at 8 bases. The CDR3 extends over 16 amino acids. With 2 bases clipped from V and 5 bases from J, the junction kept 5 bases outside the gene matches. CDR1 is MNHNY and CDR2 is SVGAGI in the germline V gene (reference sequence). The CDR3 reads CASSYAGGADNSPLHF. CDR3 in DNA: TGTGCCAGCAGTTACGCAGGGGGCGCCGATAATTCACCCCTCCACTTT.

V usage is TRBV25-1 and J usage is TRBJ1-2, with a weak D call TRBD1 (6 bases). Looked up from germline, CDR1 is MGHDK and CDR2 is SYGVNS. V gave up 9 bases and J gave up 5 bases, with 22 bases separating them. The CDR3 loop spans 15 amino acids. CDR3 sequence: CASSEIRDNFYGYTF. In DNA, the CDR3 is TGTGCCAGTTCCGAGATTCGGGACAACTTTTATGGCTACACCTTC.

The chain combines TRBV11-3 with TRBJ2-7, with 8 bases fitting TRBD1. The germline CDR1 and CDR2 sequences are SGHNT and YENEEA. V lost 2 bases, J lost 5 bases, and 5 bases stayed unmatched. The CDR3 sequence is 14 residues long. The CDR3 nucleotides read TGTGCCAGCAGCTTACGGACAGGGACTCACGAGCAGTACTTC. Translation gives CASSLRTGTHEQYF.

The chain carries TRBV6-1 and TRBJ2-2; tentative D call: TRBD2 (6 bases). The germline gives CDR1 MNHNS, CDR2 SASEGT. Trimming stripped 7 bases from V and 11 bases from J, with 20 bases between. The CDR3 contains 14 residues. The CDR3 DNA reads TGTGCCAGCATGGTGGTCAGGGAGGTAGGCGAGCTGTTTTTT. Amino acid sequence: CASMVVREVGELFF.

This clone was seen more than once but under ten times. The chain joins TRBV4-1 to TRBJ2-7; 8 bases align to TRBD2. This CDR3 has 16 amino acids. CDR1 and CDR2 (germline): MGHRA, YSYEKL. J was trimmed by 0 bases and V by 4 bases; bases with no gene match: 8. The CDR3 sequence is CASSPGVAGFSYEQYF. CDR3 sequence (DNA): TGCGCCAGCAGCCCCGGGGTAGCGGGGTTCTCCTACGAGCAGTACTTC.